The present entry profiles one T cell receptor (beta chain) with its context. Its antigen is currently unknown. The germline V gene encodes CDR1 SGHDT and CDR2 YYEEEE. With 4 bases clipped from V and 3 bases from J, the junction kept 10 bases outside the gene matches. The CDR3 runs 17 residues. Donors in the study were healthy people who gave bone marrow. This entry is derived from a study of cytomegalovirus exposure and HLA in healthy donors. The study, taken as a whole, reports: Information on immune exposure was restricted to one variable (CMV serostatus). V- and J-gene trimming of TCR beta was linked (in a later analysis) to a missense DCLRE1C variant.

PCR employed 60 Vbeta and 13 Jbeta primers. Produced via immunoSEQ multiplex PCR; TCRdb's table is partial and in-frame only. The data hold some 200,000 clones, with roughly 78% observed a single time. The rearrangement links TRBV5-6 to TRBJ1-6, with 7 nucleotides matching TRBD1. Sequencing used PBMCs. The origin of this receptor is a girl aged 5 to 17 in good health and CMV-seropositive. The CDR3 spells CASSTNRDSRYNSPLHF. The CDR3 nucleotides are TGTGCCAGCAGCACCAACCGGGACAGTCGCTATAATTCACCCCTCCACTTT.